The rows below give T cell receptor beta chains drawn from one sample of a study of blood T cell repertoires in COVID-19. The protocol was immunoSEQ multiplex PCR, while the TCRdb copy is restricted to in-frame clones and leaves out a portion. The profile shows about 140,000 clones, roughly 86% of them singletons. The sequenced sample was PBMCs or T cells enriched from blood (not recorded which). The receptors were sampled from a woman aged 45 to 65 with acute COVID-19. Each CDR3 is given with its conserved first and last residue. The order of the fields is J gene, D gene, clone size, V gene, CDR3 DNA, CDR3 protein. A D gene is named only where the DNA matches it firmly. Clone size is not always given. Where it is, it says once, few, many or a class for expanded clones.

>TRBJ2-2|TRBD2|-|TRBV7-6
TGTGCCAGCAGCTTAGCGCGGGGAGGGACCGGGGAGCTGTTTTTT
CASSLARGGTGELFF
>TRBJ2-2|-|-|TRBV7-9
TGTGCCAGCAGCTTATCCCTAGCAGCGAACACCGGGGAGCTGTTTTTT
CASSLSLAANTGELFF
>TRBJ2-5|-|-|TRBV6-1
TGTGCCAGCAGTGAAGCGGGCAGCCCCAAAAGGGAGACCCAGTACTTC
CASSEAGSPKRETQYF
>TRBJ1-2|TRBD1|-|TRBV6-5
TGTGCCAGCAGAGCCAGGGGACAGGGGTTTTGGGGCTACACCTTC
CASRARGQGFWGYTF
>TRBJ1-2|-|few|TRBV12-5
TGTGCTAGTGGTTTGTCGGGACTGGAGGGCTACACCTTC
CASGLSGLEGYTF
>TRBJ1-1|-|-|TRBV5-3
TGTGCCAGAAGCTTATGTCGGCAGGGGAACACTGAAGCTTTCTTT
CARSLCRQGNTEAFF
>TRBJ1-1|-|-|TRBV4-3
TGCGCCAGCAGCCAAAGTCTGGAGGGAACTGAAGCTTTCTTT
CASSQSLEGTEAFF
>TRBJ1-5|-|few|TRBV4-2
TGTGCCAGCAGCCAAGAGAGCGGGGCTATTCTCAATCAGCCCCAGCATTTT
CASSQESGAILNQPQHF
>TRBJ2-7|TRBD1|-|TRBV19
TGTGCCAGTAGTCCGACCGGGACAGGGGTAGAAGAGCAGTACTTC
CASSPTGTGVEEQYF
>TRBJ2-5|-|-|TRBV24-1
TGTGCCACCAGTGATCCTCGACATCAAGAGACCCAGTACTTC
CATSDPRHQETQYF
>TRBJ2-1|-|few|TRBV4-1
TGCGCCAGCAGCCGAGGAGGAATAGGCAATGAGCAGTTCTTC
CASSRGGIGNEQFF
>TRBJ1-5|TRBD1|few|TRBV5-1
TGCGCCAGCAGCCCCGGGACAGGAGAACAGCCCCAGCATTTT
CASSPGTGEQPQHF
>TRBJ1-1|TRBD1|-|TRBV10-3
TGTGCCATCAGTGACCCGAGACAGGGGAAGAGCACTGAAGCTTTCTTT
CAISDPRQGKSTEAFF
>TRBJ1-1|-|once|TRBV6-5
TGTGCCAGCAGGTCCGGGAATAGTTGGACTGAAGCTTTCTTT
CASRSGNSWTEAFF
>TRBJ2-5|-|-|TRBV7-9
TGTGCCAGCAGCTTCTCCACACCGTACCAAGAGACCCAGTACTTC
CASSFSTPYQETQYF
>TRBJ1-1|TRBD1|-|TRBV25-1
TGTGCCAGCCGACAGGGGGCGCAAACTGAAGCTTTCTTT
CASRQGAQTEAFF
>TRBJ2-1|-|few|TRBV27
TGTGCCAGCAGGGTCTATGGTGAGCAGTTCTTC
CASRVYGEQFF
>TRBJ1-5|-|once|TRBV2
TGTGCCAGCAGTGGGGGCAGCGCGTATCAGCCCCAGCATTTT
CASSGGSAYQPQHF
>TRBJ2-1|TRBD2|-|TRBV30
TGTGCCTGGAGTAGGAGCGGGGCTGGCTACAATGAGCAGTTCTTC
CAWSRSGAGYNEQFF
>TRBJ2-7|-|-|TRBV5-4
TGTGCCAGCAGCTCGGGACTTCTCTACGAGCAGTACTTC
CASSSGLLYEQYF
>TRBJ1-1|-|-|TRBV5-1
TGCGCCAGCACCAGGGGCACTGAAGCTTTCTTT
CASTRGTEAFF
>TRBJ2-5|-|-|TRBV11-2
TGTGCCAGCAGCTTAGAGTGGGACTCCGCCGAGACCCAGTACTTC
CASSLEWDSAETQYF
>TRBJ1-1|TRBD1|-|TRBV6-1
TGTGCCAGCAGTGAGTATCCGGGACAGGGGAATCGAGCTGAAGCTTTCTTT
CASSEYPGQGNRAEAFF
>TRBJ2-7|-|-|TRBV18
TGTGCCAGCTCACCACCGTCGGTTAGTAAGCACGAGCAGTACTTC
CASSPPSVSKHEQYF
>TRBJ1-2|-|few|TRBV6-5
TGTGCCAGCCAGCGAACAGGATCCTATGGCTACACCTTC
CASQRTGSYGYTF
>TRBJ1-2|-|-|TRBV7-9
TGTGCCAGCAGCCGTGAGGTACAGGATGCGGTCTATGGCTACACCTTC
CASSREVQDAVYGYTF
>TRBJ1-1|TRBD1|-|TRBV4-3
TGCGCCAGCAGCCAAACGACAGGGGGCTGGACTGAAGCTTTCTTT
CASSQTTGGWTEAFF
>TRBJ2-1|TRBD2|-|TRBV5-6
TGTGCCAGTCAGCGAGTTAGCGGGAGGGCCGGTAATGAGCAGTTCTTC
CASQRVSGRAGNEQFF
>TRBJ2-7|TRBD2|-|TRBV3-1/TRBV3-2
TGTGCCAGCAGCCGGACTAGCGGTTACGAGCAGTACTTC
CASSRTSGYEQYF
>TRBJ2-2|TRBD2|-|TRBV15
TGTGCCACCCGGGGGGGCGGGGAGCTGTTTTTT
CATRGGGELFF
>TRBJ2-3|-|-|TRBV5-1
TGCGCCAGTAGAATCTTCACAGATACGCAGTATTTT
CASRIFTDTQYF
>TRBJ1-2|-|-|TRBV3-1/TRBV3-2
TGTGCCAGCAGCGACAAGTGGGAGACCCAGGGCTACACCTTC
CASSDKWETQGYTF
>TRBJ1-1|-|-|TRBV11-2
TGTGCCAGCAGCGTCGAGGTGAACACTGAAGCTTTCTTT
CASSVEVNTEAFF
>TRBJ2-7|-|few|TRBV6-1
TGTGCCAGCAGTGAATCGGGGGTTGCCTACGAGCAGTACTTC
CASSESGVAYEQYF
>TRBJ2-2|TRBD2|many|TRBV2
TGTGCCAGCAAAGACGGTACTAGCGGGAGGGCCGAGGAGCTGTTTTTT
CASKDGTSGRAEELFF
>TRBJ2-2|TRBD2|-|TRBV9
TGTGCCAGCAGCGTAAGGGCTAGCGGAGACCTGAACACCGGGGAGCTGTTTTTT
CASSVRASGDLNTGELFF
>TRBJ2-3|-|-|TRBV7-9
TGTGCCAGCAGCTTAGGTGGCAGGGATCTCACAGATACGCAGTATTTT
CASSLGGRDLTDTQYF
>TRBJ2-2|-|-|TRBV19
TGTGCCAGTAGTTGGCAGGGAAACACCGGGGAGCTGTTTTTT
CASSWQGNTGELFF
>TRBJ2-1|-|-|TRBV6-1
TGTGCCAGCAGTGAATACCCGTCTTTTGGGCGCCCGAGTAGGAATGAGCAGTTCTTC
CASSEYPSFGRPSRNEQFF
>TRBJ2-7|-|-|TRBV19
TGTGCCAGTAGTGAGTCCCGTGGGAGCTACGAGCAGTACTTC
CASSESRGSYEQYF
>TRBJ2-1|TRBD2|few|TRBV28
TGTGCCAGCAGTTTAAGCTTACTTGGCGGGAGGGCCGGGAATGAGCAGTTCTTC
CASSLSLLGGRAGNEQFF
>TRBJ2-1|TRBD2|-|TRBV11-3
TGTGCCAGCAGCTTAAGCGGGGATGAGCAGTTCTTC
CASSLSGDEQFF
>TRBJ1-2|-|-|TRBV10-1
TGCGCCAGCAGTCCACAGGCGACCTATGGCTACACCTTC
CASSPQATYGYTF
>TRBJ2-1|TRBD2|once|TRBV6-6
TGTGCCAGCGGTAGCGGGAGTTCCTACAATGAGCAGTTCTTC
CASGSGSSYNEQFF
>TRBJ1-2|-|-|TRBV11-2
TGTGCCAGCAGCACCCGGAGTGGCTACACCTTC
CASSTRSGYTF
>TRBJ1-1|TRBD1|-|TRBV27
TGTGCCAGCTCCGGACAGGGGGTCACTGAAGCTTTCTTT
CASSGQGVTEAFF
>TRBJ1-4|TRBD1|-|TRBV5-6
TGTGCCAGCAGCGGCAGGGGGATAGATGAAAAACTGTTTTTT
CASSGRGIDEKLFF
>TRBJ1-1|-|once|TRBV7-9
TGTGCCAGCAGCTTAGCGGATAGCAGTTACACTGAAGCTTTCTTT
CASSLADSSYTEAFF
>TRBJ1-2|-|-|TRBV12-3/TRBV12-4
TGTGCCAGCAGTTCAAGGGGTGACTATGGCTACACCTTC
CASSSRGDYGYTF
>TRBJ1-6|TRBD1|-|TRBV7-2
TGTGCCAGCAGCTTAATGCGGGGCAGGGGGAATTCACCCCTCCACTTT
CASSLMRGRGNSPLHF
>TRBJ1-5|-|-|TRBV19
TGTGCCAGTAGTGTGGACGGGGGTAGCAATCAGCCCCAGCATTTT
CASSVDGGSNQPQHF
>TRBJ1-4|TRBD1|-|TRBV11-3
TGTGCCAGCAGCTCTGACAGGGCCGAAGAAAAACTGTTTTTT
CASSSDRAEEKLFF
>TRBJ2-3|-|-|TRBV24-1
TGTGCCACCAGTGGGGGGGACGGCAACACAGATACGCAGTATTTT
CATSGGDGNTDTQYF
>TRBJ2-7|TRBD1|-|TRBV7-9
TGTGCCACCGGGGACAGGGTAAACGAGCAGTACTTC
CATGDRVNEQYF
>TRBJ2-7|-|-|TRBV7-9
TGTGCCAGCAGCCCAGGGACTCACTACGAGCAGTACTTC
CASSPGTHYEQYF